This is a list of T cell receptor beta chains from one sample in a study of T cells in Graves' hyperthyroidism and ophthalmopathy. TCRdb re-called the multiplex PCR reads with MiXCR, one entry per CDR3 protein. The sample has fewer than 600,000 distinct CDR3 sequences, 14% seen once; the top ten hold around 17%. The material sequenced was blood. Receptors originate from a woman under 30 with Graves' hyperthyroidism. The CDR3 runs from the conserved cysteine through the conserved F or W. A D gene is named only where the DNA matches it firmly. The listing skips clone size in some rows; elsewhere it reads once, few, many or a size class.

size: many; D: NA; J: TRBJ1-2; V: TRBV9; DNA: TGTGCCAGCAGCGTAGCTGAAGAGAACTATGGCTACACCTTC; CDR3: CASSVAEENYGYTF
size: many; D: TRBD2; J: TRBJ2-7; V: TRBV24-1; DNA: TGTGCCACCAGTATAGCGGGGGACAACGAGCAGTACTTC; CDR3: CATSIAGDNEQYF
size: NA; D: TRBD1; J: TRBJ1-5; V: TRBV4-2; DNA: TGTGCCAGCAGCCAAGGGGGACAGGGGTATCAGCCCCAGCATTTT; CDR3: CASSQGGQGYQPQHF
size: many; D: TRBD1; J: TRBJ2-1; V: TRBV12-5; DNA: TGTGCTAGTGGTTACCGGGACAGTTTATCACCCCCAATCAATGAGCAGTTCTTC; CDR3: CASGYRDSLSPPINEQFF
size: NA; D: NA; J: TRBJ2-2; V: TRBV7-9; DNA: TGTGCCAGCAGAGAGAGTCGGAGCACCGGGGAGCTGTTTTTT; CDR3: CASRESRSTGELFF
size: many; D: TRBD1; J: TRBJ2-7; V: TRBV11-3; DNA: TGTGCCAGCAGCACCCCGGGACAGGGGTACGAGCAGTACTTC; CDR3: CASSTPGQGYEQYF
size: NA; D: TRBD2; J: TRBJ2-5; V: TRBV5-4; DNA: TGTGCCAGCGATGGCGGGAGGGCCGGGGAGACCCAGTACTTC; CDR3: CASDGGRAGETQYF
size: NA; D: TRBD2; J: TRBJ2-1; V: TRBV11-2; DNA: TGTGCCAGCAGCTTAACAGCGGGGGAGTACAATGAGCAGTTCTTC; CDR3: CASSLTAGEYNEQFF
size: NA; D: NA; J: TRBJ1-3; V: TRBV27; DNA: TGTGCCAGCACCACGGGACTCGGAAACACCATATATTTT; CDR3: CASTTGLGNTIYF
size: few; D: TRBD2; J: TRBJ2-1; V: TRBV9; DNA: TGTGCCAGCAGCGACAGAGCGGGAGAGGGATCCTACAATGAGCAGTTCTTC; CDR3: CASSDRAGEGSYNEQFF
size: many; D: NA; J: TRBJ1-2; V: TRBV12-3/TRBV12-4; DNA: TGTGCCAGCAACTTGGACAGCTTCCAGTCTTATGGCTACACCTTC; CDR3: CASNLDSFQSYGYTF
size: many; D: NA; J: TRBJ1-6; V: TRBV30; DNA: TGTGCCTGGAGTGTTAGGGTAATGAATTCACCCCTCCACTTT; CDR3: CAWSVRVMNSPLHF
size: NA; D: NA; J: TRBJ2-3; V: TRBV20-1; DNA: TGCAGTGCCCAAGGTGGGAGTCAAGATACGCAGTATTTT; CDR3: CSAQGGSQDTQYF
size: many; D: TRBD1; J: TRBJ2-7; V: TRBV5-1; DNA: TGCGCCAGCAGCTTGGGACAGGGGGCGCAATACGAGCAGTACTTC; CDR3: CASSLGQGAQYEQYF
size: many; D: NA; J: TRBJ2-5; V: TRBV7-3; DNA: TGTGCCAGCAGCTTAGGCTCCCAAGAGACCCAGTACTTC; CDR3: CASSLGSQETQYF
size: many; D: NA; J: TRBJ2-5; V: TRBV9; DNA: TGTGCCAGCAGCGTATCTTCTCAAGAGACCCAGTACTTC; CDR3: CASSVSSQETQYF
size: many; D: NA; J: TRBJ2-7; V: TRBV11-3; DNA: TGTGCCAGCAGCTTTGATCCATCCTTATACGAGCAGTACTTC; CDR3: CASSFDPSLYEQYF
size: many; D: NA; J: TRBJ2-2; V: TRBV12-3/TRBV12-4; DNA: TGTGCCAGCAGTTTAGGAAGCGGGGAGCTGTTTTTT; CDR3: CASSLGSGELFF
size: NA; D: NA; J: TRBJ1-4; V: TRBV7-9; DNA: TGTGCCAGCAGCTGGGAAAGGGGGGCACCGACCCCTGCAACTAATGAAAAACTGTTTTTT; CDR3: CASSWERGAPTPATNEKLFF